This entry features one TCR beta chain sequence. The repertoire was sequenced with immunoSEQ multiplex PCR; TCRdb's copy has only in-frame clones and lacks some. The sample consists of some 120,000 clones, approximately 87% of them appearing once. The V gene's germline CDR1 is SNHLY and CDR2 FYNNEI. There are 14 residues in the CDR3. V lost 5 bases, J lost 5 bases, and 7 bases stayed unmatched. The data are from a study of blood T cell repertoires in COVID-19. The sample taken for sequencing was peripheral blood. The chain links TRBV2 to TRBJ1-2; TRBD1 matches at 8 bases. This TCR derives from a man aged 25-45 years with acute or convalescent COVID-19. The CDR3, as DNA: TGTGCCAGCAGTTTAGACAGGGGCCCTTATGGCTACACCTTC. This codes for CASSLDRGPYGYTF.